This TCR beta chain stems from a study of blood T cell repertoires in COVID-19. The wider study: The samples span acute and convalescent COVID-19 from the United States, Italy and Spain. The analysed material was cDNA or gDNA that came from T cells, B-cell-depleted T cells, or PBMCs.

Original processing notes: Estimated nucleated cell counts came from reference gene primer amplification. Profiled with immunoSEQ multiplex PCR; TCRdb holds only in-frame clones, not every one. Clone size and the V and J calls come from that table; the DNA yielded D and trimming. This sample has roughly 81,000 clones, with 90% to 95% found just once. The CDR3 contains 14 residues. V lost 5 bases, J lost 3 bases, and 7 bases stayed unmatched. Germline assignment: CDR1 LGHDT and CDR2 YNNKEL (reference sequence). The sequenced sample consisted of peripheral blood. The V and J genes are TRBV3-1 (or the pseudogene TRBV3-2) and TRBJ2-7; 7 bases line up with TRBD1. The receptor was derived from a woman between 45 and 60 years old in a cohort sampled during active COVID-19. CDR3 sequence reads: CASSTRSGGYEQYF. CDR3 DNA sequence: TGTGCCAGCAGCACTCGCTCAGGGGGCTACGAGCAGTACTTC.